These 28 T cell receptor beta chains share one sample of origin, sequenced in a study of cytomegalovirus exposure and HLA in healthy donors. Measured with immunoSEQ multiplex PCR; TCRdb has only the in-frame clones, and not every one. The repertoire holds roughly 250,000 clones, approximately 90% seen once, with approximately 2.5% in the top ten. Input material: PBMCs. These receptors all come from a man aged 18 to 29 in good health and CMV-seronegative.

In DNA, the CDR3 is TGTGCCAGCAGCCCCCGGGACAGATCCACAGATACGCAGTATTTT. Encoded protein: CASSPRDRSTDTQYF. The V call is TRBV7-9, the J call TRBJ2-3, with TRBD1 matching 7 bases. The CDR3 is 15 amino acids. The junction had 7 bases not matched to a gene; V was cut back by 5 bases and J by 2 bases. Per the germline V gene, CDR1 is SEHNR and CDR2 is FQNEAQ (reference sequence).

The chain combines TRBV2 with TRBJ1-1; 8 bases map to TRBD1. Germline trimming cut 10 bases from V and 5 bases from J; bases unmatched to any gene: 9. Germline values: CDR1 SNHLY, CDR2 FYNNEI. This CDR3 spans 13 amino acids. The CDR3 sequence is CAITQGALTEAFF. CDR3 DNA sequence: TGTGCCATAACCCAGGGGGCGCTTACTGAAGCTTTCTTT.

CDR3 in amino acids: CASSWGLTSYEQYF. CDR3 coding DNA: TGTGCCAGCAGTTGGGGACTAACGTCCTACGAGCAGTACTTC. The V gene is TRBV6-1, the J gene TRBJ2-7, with 7 bases fitting TRBD2. The germline V gene has CDR1 MNHNS and CDR2 SASEGT. The CDR3 sequence is 14 residues long. V dropped 5 bases and J dropped 1; count of bases not matched to a gene: 5.

This chain uses TRBV15 with TRBJ1-5; D ambiguous. This CDR3 contains 15 residues. V lost 0 bases to trimming and J lost 3 bases, with 9 bases between them. The germline V gene encodes CDR1 LNHNV and CDR2 YYDKDF (reference sequence). The CDR3 DNA is TGTGCCACCAGCAGAGATCCCCGCGACAATCAGCCCCAGCATTTT. As protein: CATSRDPRDNQPQHF.

CDR3 in DNA: TGTGCCAGCGGCGCGGCCAGCACAGATACGCAGTATTTT. It yields the protein CASGAASTDTQYF. The chain employs TRBV7-9 and TRBJ2-3, with no clear D. Trimming removed 8 bases at V and 0 bases at J, with 9 bases between. The V gene's germline CDR1 is SEHNR and CDR2 FQNEAQ (reference sequence). The CDR3 length is 13 residues.

The chain joins TRBV5-6 to TRBJ1-1, with a possible D match to TRBD1 (6 bases). Trimming pared 0 bases from V and 11 bases from J, leaving 20 bases between. The CDR3 runs 15 residues. Germline V gives CDR1 SGHDT, CDR2 YYEEEE. CDR3 in DNA: TGTGCCAGCAGCTTGGTAAAACAGGGAGGGATCTCGGCTTTCTTT. Translation gives CASSLVKQGGISAFF.

The CDR3 DNA sequence: TGTGCCAGCAGTGAACGCGTAGGGGGTAGCAATCAGCCCCAGCATTTT. This gives the protein CASSERVGGSNQPQHF. This chain links TRBV6-1 with TRBJ1-5, with D possibly being TRBD1 (6 bases). V was trimmed by 2 bases and J by 0 bases, leaving 11 bases between them. CDR1 and CDR2 (germline): MNHNS, SASEGT. The CDR3 runs 16 residues.

This chain uses TRBV5-4 with TRBJ2-1, with 10 bases that match TRBD2. V shed 4 bases and J 2 bases; nucleotides not matched to a gene: 6. This CDR3 comprises 16 residues. Germline values: CDR1 SGHNT, CDR2 YYREEE (reference sequence). The CDR3 DNA reads as TGTGCCAGCAGCCAATTGACTAGCGGGCCCTACAATGAGCAGTTCTTC. Translated: CASSQLTSGPYNEQFF.

The chain couples TRBV10-1 to TRBJ2-7; the D gene is possibly TRBD1 (6 bases). V was pared by 0 bases and J by 2 bases, with 8 bases between. The germline V gene has CDR1 WNHNN and CDR2 SYGVQD (reference sequence). This CDR3 spans 14 amino acids. CDR3 bases: TGCGCCAGCAGTGAGTCGGGGGCGACCTACGAGCAGTACTTC. Translation gives CASSESGATYEQYF.

This clone has a count of ten or more. The gene calls are TRBV6-6 and TRBJ2-7; D perhaps matches TRBD1 (5 bases). Trimming took 2 bases from V and 5 from J, leaving 13 bases between them. The CDR3 runs 14 residues. Germline CDR1 reads MNHNY; CDR2 reads SVGAGI (reference sequence). CDR3 protein: CASSYRQGQHEQYF. The CDR3 DNA reads TGTGCCAGCAGTTACCGGCAGGGCCAGCACGAGCAGTACTTC.

The rearrangement joins TRBV27 to TRBJ2-3; 8 nucleotides align to TRBD1. V shed 6 bases and J 5 bases; nucleotides not matched to a gene: 7. The CDR3 is 14 amino acids. Germline values: CDR1 MNHEY, CDR2 SMNVEV (reference sequence). CDR3 in DNA: TGTGCCAGCAGACGACAGGGGAAAATAGATACGCAGTATTTT. It codes for CASRRQGKIDTQYF.

The chain carries TRBV6-5 and TRBJ1-2; D possibly corresponds to TRBD1 (5 bases). The germline V gene has CDR1 MNHEY and CDR2 SVGAGI. V was cut by 0 bases and J by 8 bases, with 19 bases left in between. This CDR3 contains 16 residues. DNA for the CDR3: TGTGCCAGCAGTTACTCGAGTGCAGGGCCCATGGTCGGCTACACCTTC. Its translation: CASSYSSAGPMVGYTF.

The CDR3 DNA reads as TGTGCCAGCAGTGAGATTCAAACGGGGGTTCAGCCCCAGCATTTT. As protein: CASSEIQTGVQPQHF. The rearrangement uses TRBV2 and TRBJ1-5; possible D gene TRBD1, 5 bases. V was cut by 3 bases and J by 6 bases, with 15 bases left in between. Germline V gene sequence: CDR1 SNHLY, CDR2 FYNNEI. CDR3 length: 15 residues.

This sequence joins TRBV9 and TRBJ1-5; perhaps TRBD1 as D (5 bases). Germline CDR1 is SGDLS and CDR2 is YYNGEE. The CDR3 has 15 amino acids. V was cut by 3 bases and J by 4 bases, with 14 bases left in between. CDR3: CASSASGGLNQPQHF. The CDR3 DNA reads TGTGCCAGCAGCGCCTCCGGGGGACTGAATCAGCCCCAGCATTTT.

The rearrangement links TRBV14 to TRBJ2-1, with 8 bases matching TRBD1. The germline V gene has CDR1 SGHDN and CDR2 FVKESK. CDR3 length: 17 residues. Trimming removed 4 bases from V and 3 bases from J; junction bases left unmatched: 11. CDR3 residues: CASSLSPGTGNYNEQFF. The CDR3 DNA follows: TGTGCCAGCAGCCTTTCCCCGGGGACAGGCAACTACAATGAGCAGTTCTTC.

This sequence joins TRBV2 and TRBJ2-3; D is uncertain. V was shortened by 8 bases and J by 0 bases, with 3 bases between the two germline ends. The CDR3 length is 11 residues. Looked up from germline, CDR1 is SNHLY and CDR2 is FYNNEI. CDR3 loop: CASQSTDTQYF. CDR3 sequence (DNA): TGTGCCAGCCAGAGCACAGATACGCAGTATTTT.

The chain employs TRBV30 and TRBJ1-3, with 8 positions matching TRBD1. Trimming took 4 bases from V and 2 from J; bases not matched to a gene: 4. Germline V gives CDR1 GTSNPN, CDR2 SVGIG (reference sequence). There are 14 residues in the CDR3. The CDR3 here is CAWNRDRPGNTIYF. The CDR3 region has the DNA TGTGCCTGGAATCGGGACAGGCCTGGAAACACCATATATTTT.

V usage is TRBV7-2 and J usage is TRBJ1-5, with D tentatively TRBD1 (6 bases). Germline assignment: CDR1 SGHTA and CDR2 FQGNSA. Trimming cost V 9 bases and J 9 bases, with 18 bases left between them. The CDR3 has 13 residues. Written as DNA, the CDR3 is TGTGCCAGTAGCCCCAGGGGTGGTCGGCCCCAGCATTTT. Amino acids: CASSPRGGRPQHF.

V and J are TRBV6-1 and TRBJ2-1, with 7 bases aligning to TRBD2. The CDR3 length is 15 residues. The J segment lost 8 bases and the V segment lost 4 bases, leaving 11 bases of the junction unmatched. Germline loops: CDR1 MNHNS, CDR2 SASEGT. The CDR3 loop reads CASSGLAGALYEQFF. CDR3 sequence (DNA): TGTGCCAGCAGTGGGCTGGCGGGAGCTCTCTATGAGCAGTTCTTC.

This clone was seen only once. The rearrangement joins TRBV9 to TRBJ1-2; D ambiguous. Germline V lookup: CDR1 SGDLS, CDR2 YYNGEE. V dropped 4 bases and J dropped 4 bases, with 17 bases sitting between them. The length of the CDR3 is 15 residues. In nucleotides, the CDR3 is TGTGCCAGCAGCCATGCCAGCAGCGTAATCTATGGCTACACCTTC. Its protein product is CASSHASSVIYGYTF.

This sequence joins TRBV19 and TRBJ1-2; possibly TRBD1 for D (5 bases). Trimming left V 8 bases short and J 3 bases short, with 13 bases between. Germline V gene lookup returns CDR1 LNHDA and CDR2 SQIVND (reference sequence). This CDR3 has 13 amino acids. CDR3 bases: TGTGCCAGTGCTACAGGTCCCTACTATGGCTACACCTTC. It yields the protein CASATGPYYGYTF.

The rearrangement uses TRBV6-6 and TRBJ1-6; TRBD1 aligns across 7 bases. CDR1 and CDR2 from the germline V gene are MNHNY and SVGAGI (reference sequence). There are 12 residues in the CDR3. The ends lost 8 bases at V and 7 bases at J; junction bases unmatched: 2. Written as DNA, the CDR3 is TGTGCCAGCTCAGGGGGAAATTCACCCCTCCACTTT. Translation gives CASSGGNSPLHF.

This chain connects TRBV2 to TRBJ1-2; D possibly corresponds to TRBD1 (6 bases). Between the trimmed V and J ends, which lost 7 bases and 0 bases, there was a span of 15 bases. Germline CDR1 SNHLY, CDR2 FYNNEI. The CDR3 covers 15 residues. This CDR3 is CASTQGSHSNYGYTF. The CDR3 bases are TGTGCCAGCACTCAGGGGAGCCATTCTAACTATGGCTACACCTTC. Looking up the rest from reference TRBV2 and TRBJ1-2 gives the full variable domain: EPEVTQTPSHQVTQMGQEVILRCVPISNHLYFYWYRQILGQKVEFLVSFYNNEISEKSEIFDDQFSVERPDGSNFTLKIRSTKLEDSAMYFCASTQGSHSNYGYTFGSGTRLTVV.

In regard to this clone: This same CDR3 is encoded by further DNA sequences in the sample. The V and J genes are TRBV2 and TRBJ1-1, with TRBD1 matching 7 bases. V dropped 8 bases and J dropped 0; count of bases not matched to a gene: 3. CDR3 size: 13 residues. The germline V gene has CDR1 SNHLY and CDR2 FYNNEI. The CDR3 is CASRQGLNTEAFF. In DNA, the CDR3 is TGTGCCAGCCGACAGGGCTTGAACACTGAAGCTTTCTTT.

The V and J genes are TRBV5-8 and TRBJ2-1; 8 bases agree with TRBD2. The germline gives CDR1 SGHTS, CDR2 YDEGEE. V was pared by 1 base and J by 10 bases, with 10 bases of the junction left unmatched. This CDR3 region has 15 residues. The CDR3: CASSLNSGTSREQFF. Here the CDR3 DNA reads TGTGCCAGCAGCTTGAATAGCGGGACTTCCCGGGAGCAGTTCTTC.

This chain links TRBV28 with TRBJ2-1, with TRBD1 identical over 8 bases. This CDR3 has 13 amino acids. From germline, CDR1 is MDHEN and CDR2 SYDVKM. Losses at the gene ends were 9 bases for V and 8 bases for J; bases not matched to a gene: 9. CDR3 sequence (DNA): TGTGCCAGTATAGCAGGGGGCAGGGATGAGCAGTTCTTC. Translating gives CASIAGGRDEQFF.

The chain carries TRBV15 and TRBJ2-7; weak D call: TRBD2 (7 bases). CDR1 and CDR2 (germline): LNHNV, YYDKDF (reference sequence). The V end was cut by 8 bases, the J end by 5 bases, with 28 bases between. The CDR3 spans 17 residues. The CDR3 spells CATADPPWGAGAHEQYF. Here the CDR3 DNA reads TGTGCCACCGCGGACCCGCCCTGGGGGGCGGGAGCCCACGAGCAGTACTTC.

V gene TRBV5-6 combines with J gene TRBJ1-4, with D uncertain. V was cut by 4 bases and J by 6 bases, with 10 bases left in between. CDR1 is SGHDT, CDR2 YYEEEE, per germline. The CDR3 has 13 amino acids. The CDR3 nucleotides are TGTGCCAGCAGCGGAGTATCGGATGAAAAACTGTTTTTT. This sequence encodes CASSGVSDEKLFF.